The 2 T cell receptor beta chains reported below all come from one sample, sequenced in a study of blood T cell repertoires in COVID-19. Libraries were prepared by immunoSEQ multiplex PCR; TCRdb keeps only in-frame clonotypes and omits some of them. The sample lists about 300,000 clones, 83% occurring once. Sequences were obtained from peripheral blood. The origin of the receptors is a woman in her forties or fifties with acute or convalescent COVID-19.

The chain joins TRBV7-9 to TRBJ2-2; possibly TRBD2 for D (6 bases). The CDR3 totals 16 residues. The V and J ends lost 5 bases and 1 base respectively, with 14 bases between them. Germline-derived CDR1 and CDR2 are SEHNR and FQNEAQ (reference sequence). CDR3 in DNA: TGTGCCAGCAGCCTGGTAATGGGACTGAACACCGGGGAGCTGTTTTTT. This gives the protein CASSLVMGLNTGELFF. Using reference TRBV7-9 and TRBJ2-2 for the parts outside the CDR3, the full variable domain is DTGVSQNPRHKITKRGQNVTFRCDPISEHNRLYWYRQTLGQGPEFLTYFQNEAQLEKSRLLSDRFSAERPKGSFSTLEIQRTEQGDSAMYLCASSLVMGLNTGELFFGEGSRLTVL.

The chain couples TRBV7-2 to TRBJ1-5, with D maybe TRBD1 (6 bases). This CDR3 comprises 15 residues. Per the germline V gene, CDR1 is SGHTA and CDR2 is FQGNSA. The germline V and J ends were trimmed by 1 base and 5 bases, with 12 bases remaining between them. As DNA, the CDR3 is TGTGCCAGCAGCTTAGATAGGGCAGGGGATCAGCCCCAGCATTTT. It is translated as CASSLDRAGDQPQHF. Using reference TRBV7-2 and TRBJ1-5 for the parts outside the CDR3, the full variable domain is GAGVSQSPSNKVTEKGKDVELRCDPISGHTALYWYRQSLGQGLEFLIYFQGNSAPDKSGLPSDRFSAERTGGSVSTLTIQRTQQEDSAVYLCASSLDRAGDQPQHFGDGTRLSIL.